What follows are 32 T cell receptor beta chains derived from one specimen sequenced in a study of human T cells and chemical hapten exposure. In TCRdb, the RACE reads were re-called with MiXCR into one record per CDR3 protein. The data hold roughly 250,000 distinct CDR3 sequences, with 7.5% to 9% observed a single time. The time point denotes: pre-sensitization, week 0. Stated treatment: therapeutic diphenylcyclopropenone sensitization with weekly scalp DPC. Sequencing used whole blood, obtained in connection with sensitization to the hapten diphenylcyclopropenone (DPC). The source of these receptors is a woman between 35 and 50 years old with alopecia areata. Some clones in this sample may be carry-over from other donors' samples.

This clonotype appeared a few times. This rearrangement joins TRBV20-1 to TRBJ1-2, with TRBD1 matching 7 bases. This CDR3 region has 13 residues. Trimming took 3 bases from V and 4 from J; bases not matched to a gene: 5. Per the germline V gene, CDR1 is DFQATT and CDR2 is SNEGSKA (reference sequence). CDR3 sequence (DNA): TGCAGTGCTAGGACCGAGGGGGCCTATGGCTACACCTTC. It yields the protein CSARTEGAYGYTF.

The gene calls are TRBV20-1 and TRBJ2-5; 10 bases map to TRBD2. The V gene end was trimmed by 2 bases and the J gene end by 5 bases; junction bases not matched to a gene: 5. CDR1 is DFQATT, CDR2 SNEGSKA, per germline (reference sequence). The CDR3 extends over 14 amino acids. CDR3 in amino acids: CSARQGLAMETQYF. The CDR3 DNA reads TGCAGTGCTAGACAGGGACTAGCGATGGAGACCCAGTACTTC.

J is TRBJ1-5 and V is TRBV5-1; D perhaps matches TRBD1 (6 bases). From germline, CDR1 is SGHRS and CDR2 YFSETQ. This CDR3 is built from 15 residues. The V and J ends lost 4 bases and 7 bases respectively, with 18 bases between them. CDR3 sequence reads: CASSLEWGLGQPQHF. The CDR3 bases are TGCGCCAGCAGCCTGGAGTGGGGGCTTGGGCAGCCCCAGCATTTT.

This clonotype has just a few counts. The rearrangement links TRBV28 to TRBJ2-7; 12 bases align to TRBD2. The CDR3 extends over 15 amino acids. Germline lookup yields CDR1 MDHEN and CDR2 SYDVKM. Trimming at V came to 6 bases and at J to 2 bases, leaving 5 bases not matched to a gene. This CDR3 is CASSTGLAGPYEQYF. CDR3 nucleotide sequence: TGTGCCAGCAGCACCGGACTAGCGGGACCCTACGAGCAGTACTTC.

The genes are TRBV3-1 and TRBJ2-5; the D is unclear. This CDR3 spans 15 amino acids. V was cut by 1 base and J by 4 bases, with 13 bases left in between. Germline V gene lookup returns CDR1 LGHDT and CDR2 YNNKEL (reference sequence). The CDR3 coding sequence is TGTGCCAGCAGCCAAGGATTCGGGTTTCGAGAGACCCAGTACTTC. This sequence encodes CASSQGFGFRETQYF.

A few counts support this clonotype. This chain uses TRBV2 with TRBJ1-1; no definite D call. Trimming took 7 bases from V and 0 from J, leaving 15 bases between them. The CDR3 sequence is 15 residues long. The germline gives CDR1 SNHLY, CDR2 FYNNEI. DNA for the CDR3: TGTGCCAGCATGGGGAAGGGATTCATGAACACTGAAGCTTTCTTT. Its protein product is CASMGKGFMNTEAFF.

The table lists this clonotype with many counts. The chain is built from TRBV11-1 and TRBJ2-3, with TRBD2 matching 9 bases. CDR1 is SGHAT and CDR2 is FQDESV in the germline V gene (reference sequence). The CDR3 length is 15 residues. Trimming at V came to 0 bases and at J to 5 bases, leaving 3 bases not matched to a gene. For the CDR3, the DNA is TGTGCCAGCAGCTTAGCTAGCGGGAGCGGAGATACGCAGTATTTT. Its protein product is CASSLASGSGDTQYF.

This clonotype turned up a few times. The gene calls are TRBV7-2 and TRBJ2-1; the match to TRBD2 covers 15 bases. This CDR3 has 16 amino acids. J gave up 10 bases and V 5 bases, and 9 bases lay outside the gene matches. Germline lookup yields CDR1 SGHTA and CDR2 FQGNSA. This CDR3 is CASSVGLAGGPGEQFF. The CDR3 DNA sequence: TGTGCCAGCAGCGTTGGACTAGCGGGAGGGCCAGGGGAGCAGTTCTTC.

This clonotype was seen a handful of times. This rearrangement joins TRBV6-5 to TRBJ2-3, with D possibly TRBD1 on 7 matching bases. Germline V CDR1 and CDR2: MNHEY, SVGAGI. The CDR3 totals 15 residues. V was trimmed by 2 bases and J by 1 base, leaving 10 bases between them. In DNA form, the CDR3 reads TGTGCCAGCAGTTACATCAGGGGGGGCACAGATACGCAGTATTTT. The encoded protein is CASSYIRGGTDTQYF.

CDR3 region: CASRPQGTLAHEQFF. The CDR3 nucleotides read TGTGCCAGCAGGCCACAGGGCACCCTAGCCCATGAGCAGTTCTTC. This rearrangement joins TRBV6-2 or TRBV6-3 to TRBJ2-1, with D perhaps matching TRBD1 (6 bases). The CDR3 runs 15 residues. Trimming left V 6 bases short and J 8 bases short, with 20 bases between. Germline V CDR1 and CDR2: MNHEY, SVGEGT.

This clonotype was seen at least ten times. This chain joins TRBV7-9 and TRBJ2-3, with D perhaps assigned TRBD1 or TRBD2 (5 bases each). V gave up 6 bases and J gave up 1 base, with 17 bases separating them. Germline CDR1 is SEHNR and CDR2 is FQNEAQ (reference sequence). This CDR3 spans 16 amino acids. The CDR3 loop reads CASRRGQGRGTDTQYF. CDR3 sequence (DNA): TGTGCCAGCAGACGCGGGCAGGGCCGTGGCACAGATACGCAGTATTTT.

CDR3 in DNA: TGTGCCAGCAGTAGTACTGGGGGAGCGAACACCGGGGAGCTGTTTTTT. The encoded protein is CASSSTGGANTGELFF. The chain joins TRBV28 to TRBJ2-2; either TRBD1 or TRBD2 may supply D (5 bases each). The CDR3 covers 16 residues. Looked up from germline, CDR1 is MDHEN and CDR2 is SYDVKM. V was clipped by 5 bases and J by 0 bases, with 13 bases between them.

In its sample, this clonotype was seen a few times. This chain joins TRBV20-1 and TRBJ1-5, with 12 bases lining up with TRBD1. The CDR3 loop spans 14 amino acids. Germline assignment: CDR1 DFQATT and CDR2 SNEGSKA (reference sequence). V lost 5 bases and J lost 4; bases outside the gene matches: 3. The CDR3 loop is CSAAGQGANQPQHF. CDR3 nucleotide sequence: TGCAGTGCTGCGGGACAGGGGGCGAATCAGCCCCAGCATTTT.

J is TRBJ2-1 and V is TRBV7-6, with 9 bases matching TRBD1. Losses at the gene ends were 5 bases for V and 9 bases for J; bases not matched to a gene: 17. Germline CDR1 is SGHVS and CDR2 is FNYEAQ. The CDR3 is 17 amino acids. CDR3 coding DNA: TGTGCCAGCAGCGCCCGGACAGGGGCGAAACCCACGGGTGAGCAGTTCTTC. It is translated as CASSARTGAKPTGEQFF. The full variable domain, in which reference TRBV7-6 and TRBJ2-1 provide the parts outside the CDR3, is GAGVSQSPRYKVTKRGQDVALRCDPISGHVSLYWYRQALGQGPEFLTYFNYEAQQDKSGLPNDRFSAERPEGSISTLTIQRTEQRDSAMYRCASSARTGAKPTGEQFFGPGTRLTVL.

This clonotype was observed at least ten times. The chain couples TRBV7-6 to TRBJ2-7; D is perhaps TRBD2 (5 bases). Per germline, CDR1 SGHVS and CDR2 FNYEAQ. This CDR3 has 13 amino acids. Deletions cut 5 bases from V and 3 bases from J, with 11 bases between. CDR3 sequence reads: CASSKGGFYEQYF. Here the CDR3 DNA reads TGTGCCAGCAGCAAGGGCGGGTTCTACGAGCAGTACTTC.

Of note for this clonotype: The junction differs from germline at one of its ends, possibly a read error. This rearrangement joins TRBV28 to TRBJ1-1; D call uncertain. There are 13 residues in the CDR3. Per germline, CDR1 MDHEN and CDR2 SYDVKM. The CDR3 coding sequence is TGTGCCAGCAGCCTAGGAATGAACACTGACGCTTTCTTT. It encodes CASSLGMNTDAFF.

This chain connects TRBV5-1 to TRBJ2-7, with TRBD2 matching over 8 bases. The CDR3 consists of 13 residues. The J segment lost 10 bases and the V segment lost 7 bases, leaving 13 bases of the junction unmatched. Per germline, CDR1 SGHRS and CDR2 YFSETQ. CDR3 sequence reads: CASRELADNLQYF. The CDR3 DNA sequence: TGCGCCAGCCGCGAACTAGCGGACAATCTTCAGTACTTC.

The gene calls are TRBV12-3 or TRBV12-4 and TRBJ2-7; TRBD1 agrees at 8 bases. The CDR3 extends over 16 amino acids. V was clipped by 4 bases and J by 6 bases; unmatched bases: 14. As DNA, the CDR3 is TGTGCCAGCAGTTGGGATACAGGGGGTCGGGGAAGCGAGCAGTACTTC. This codes for CASSWDTGGRGSEQYF.

CDR3 sequence (DNA): TGTGCCACCAGCGCGGCAGGGAATCAGCCCCAGCATTTT. Its translation: CATSAAGNQPQHF. This chain uses TRBV24-1 with TRBJ1-5; D is possibly TRBD1 (5 bases). Per the germline V gene, CDR1 is KGHDR and CDR2 is SFDVKD. Trimming took off 7 bases at V and 4 bases at J, with 10 bases between the two ends. This CDR3 has 13 amino acids.

This clonotype was detected only a few times. This chain connects TRBV5-1 to TRBJ2-1; no clear D gene. The V gene's germline CDR1 is SGHRS and CDR2 YFSETQ. The V and J ends lost 1 base and 8 bases respectively, with 13 bases between them. CDR3 length: 14 amino acids. The CDR3 sequence: CASSLRFLPDEQFF. The CDR3 nucleotides read TGCGCCAGCAGCTTGAGATTCCTCCCCGATGAGCAGTTCTTC.

At least ten counts were recorded for this clonotype. This chain joins TRBV7-9 and TRBJ1-4, with TRBD1 matching 8 bases. CDR1 and CDR2 from the germline V gene are SEHNR and FQNEAQ (reference sequence). The CDR3 is 16 residues long. Trimming cost V 0 bases and J 5 bases; bases outside gene matches: 5. CDR3 amino acids: CASSLAARTGNEKLFF. DNA of the CDR3: TGTGCCAGCAGCTTAGCAGCTAGGACAGGGAATGAAAAACTGTTTTTT.

The table lists this clonotype with many counts. This chain connects TRBV7-3 to TRBJ2-2, with no clear D. Trimming left V 1 base short and J 3 bases short, with 6 bases between. The CDR3 is 14 residues long. Germline-derived CDR1 and CDR2 are SGHTA and FQGTGA. The CDR3 nucleotides read TGTGCCAGCAGCTTAAGTAGGGACACCGGGGAGCTGTTTTTT. Protein sequence: CASSLSRDTGELFF.

This clonotype has only a few counts. In DNA, the CDR3 is TGTGCCAGCAGACAGACAGTCTGGGACGCTGAAGCTTTCTTT. It encodes CASRQTVWDAEAFF. The chain combines TRBV3-1 with TRBJ1-1, with D possibly being TRBD1 (5 bases). Germline values: CDR1 LGHDT, CDR2 YNNKEL (reference sequence). Trimming removed 6 bases from V and 6 bases from J, with 17 bases in between. This CDR3 comprises 14 residues.

The V call is TRBV25-1, the J call TRBJ2-7, with D perhaps TRBD2 (6 bases). Per germline, CDR1 MGHDK and CDR2 SYGVNS. Trimming cost V 6 bases and J 7 bases, with 16 bases left between them. This CDR3 has 13 residues. This chain's CDR3 is CASRGRERGEQYF. In nucleotides, the CDR3 is TGTGCCAGCAGGGGACGGGAGAGGGGAGAGCAGTACTTC.

This clonotype appeared a few times. The chain combines TRBV10-1 with TRBJ2-7; TRBD1 agrees at 7 bases. CDR3 length: 17 residues. Germline CDR1 WNHNN, CDR2 SYGVQD (reference sequence). Trimming at V came to 5 bases and at J to 7 bases, leaving 20 bases not matched to a gene. CDR3 sequence: CASSIPPGTALKGEQYF. In DNA, the CDR3 is TGCGCCAGCAGTATTCCCCCCGGGACAGCACTCAAGGGTGAGCAGTACTTC.

This clonotype was seen a few times. This chain joins TRBV10-2 and TRBJ2-1; a weak D match, TRBD2 (5 bases). Germline CDR1 WSHSY, CDR2 SAAADI. The CDR3 has 16 amino acids. With 0 bases removed from V and 5 bases from J, the gap between germline ends came to 14 bases. The DNA for the CDR3 is TGCGCCAGCAGTGAGTCGTGGCGGGTGGTCAACAATGAGCAGTTCTTC. Protein sequence: CASSESWRVVNNEQFF.

Many counts were recorded for this clonotype. The rearrangement links TRBV6-5 to TRBJ1-1, with D unresolved. Trimming took off 7 bases at V and 5 bases at J, with 20 bases between the two ends. Germline V lookup: CDR1 MNHEY, CDR2 SVGAGI. The CDR3 sequence is 15 residues long. This CDR3 reads CASTPLIFSGTEAFF. The CDR3 bases are TGTGCCAGCACCCCCTTGATCTTTTCTGGAACTGAAGCTTTCTTT.

Many counts were recorded for this clonotype. CDR3 loop: CASSQVDYQPQHF. The DNA for the CDR3 is TGCGCCAGCAGCCAAGTCGATTATCAGCCCCAGCATTTT. J is TRBJ1-5 and V is TRBV4-1; D call uncertain. Germline CDR1 and CDR2: MGHRA and YSYEKL. The V gene lost 1 base and the J gene lost 5 bases, with 6 bases spanning the gap. The length of the CDR3 is 13 residues.

The CDR3 region has the DNA TGTGCCAGCGGGCGGGACAGGGGCTCCTATAATTCACCCCTCCACTTT. Translation: CASGRDRGSYNSPLHF. The J gene is TRBJ1-6, the V gene TRBV2, with TRBD1 identical over 10 bases. Germline assignment: CDR1 SNHLY and CDR2 FYNNEI. The CDR3 totals 16 residues. After removal of 8 bases from V and 0 bases from J, the junction contained 4 bases not matched to a gene. The full variable domain, rest sourced from reference TRBV2 and TRBJ1-6, is EPEVTQTPSHQVTQMGQEVILRCVPISNHLYFYWYRQILGQKVEFLVSFYNNEISEKSEIFDDQFSVERPDGSNFTLKIRSTKLEDSAMYFCASGRDRGSYNSPLHFGNGTRLTVT.

The gene calls are TRBV7-2 and TRBJ2-2, with TRBD2 matching 11 bases. Trimming at V came to 5 bases and at J to 5 bases, leaving 10 bases not matched to a gene. The germline V gene encodes CDR1 SGHTA and CDR2 FQGNSA. This CDR3 contains 17 residues. This CDR3 reads CASSQNSGRAGTGELFF. The CDR3 DNA follows: TGTGCCAGCAGCCAAAATAGCGGGAGGGCCGGAACCGGGGAGCTGTTTTTT. The full variable domain, in which reference TRBV7-2 and TRBJ2-2 provide the parts outside the CDR3, is GAGVSQSPSNKVTEKGKDVELRCDPISGHTALYWYRQSLGQGLEFLIYFQGNSAPDKSGLPSDRFSAERTGGSVSTLTIQRTQQEDSAVYLCASSQNSGRAGTGELFFGEGSRLTVL.

There are a few counts of this clonotype. The chain recombines TRBV11-1 with TRBJ2-4, with 13 bases aligning to TRBD2. The trim removed 5 bases at V and 1 base at J, leaving 11 bases unmatched. Germline CDR1 and CDR2: SGHAT and FQDESV (reference sequence). This CDR3 region has 19 residues. The CDR3 protein is CASSPGGLAGVGAKNIQYF. The CDR3 DNA follows: TGTGCCAGCAGCCCCGGCGGACTAGCGGGAGTAGGGGCCAAAAACATTCAGTACTTC.

This clonotype was recorded many times. The J gene is TRBJ1-2, the V gene TRBV29-1; D not resolved. The CDR3 sequence is 12 residues long. The germline gives CDR1 SQVTM, CDR2 ANQGSEA. The V end lost 2 bases, the J end lost 3 bases, and 7 bases lay between the germline ends. The CDR3 DNA sequence: TGCAGCGTTGAACAGTCGGACTATGGCTACACCTTC. Translated: CSVEQSDYGYTF.